These 16 T cell receptor beta chains share one sample of origin, sequenced in a study of response to subunit inactivated influenza vaccine. TCRdb reprocessed the RT-PCR reads via MiXCR and lists one record per CDR3 protein. The table includes about 500,000 distinct CDR3 sequences, 13% detected once. The source was PBMCs from blood, collected 40 to 50 days after vaccination. These receptors came from a man between 45 and 60 years old who received an inactivated influenza vaccine.

In this sample, this clonotype turned up many times. CDR3 amino acids: CASGRVTGELFF. In nucleotides, the CDR3 is TGTGCCAGCGGTCGAGTTACCGGGGAGCTGTTTTTT. V gene TRBV28 combines with J gene TRBJ2-2; no clear D gene. Germline V lookup: CDR1 MDHEN, CDR2 SYDVKM. Trimming pared 8 bases from V and 5 bases from J, leaving 9 bases between. The CDR3 sequence is 12 residues long.

In its sample, this clonotype was seen a few times. The CDR3 sequence is CASSQSKHSGSSSYNEQFF. DNA of the CDR3: TGCGCCAGCAGCCAGTCTAAACATTCCGGTTCGAGCTCCTACAATGAGCAGTTCTTC. V and J are TRBV4-3 and TRBJ2-1; D is uncertain. The CDR3 totals 19 residues. Between the trimmed V and J ends, which lost 3 bases and 0 bases, there was a span of 21 bases. Germline CDR1 reads LGHNA; CDR2 reads YSLEER.

This clonotype was found many times. The V gene is TRBV29-1, the J gene TRBJ1-5; 10 bases match TRBD1. Germline V gives CDR1 SQVTM, CDR2 ANQGSEA. V dropped 7 bases and J dropped 6; count of bases not matched to a gene: 6. This CDR3 region has 13 residues. For the CDR3, the DNA is TGCAGCGCCGGACAGGGGGTCGGTCAGCCCCAGCATTTT. It translates to CSAGQGVGQPQHF.

This clonotype was seen a few times. In nucleotides, the CDR3 is TGCGCCAGCAGCCCTGGCGTGGGGGTGGACTATGGCTACACCTTC. It codes for CASSPGVGVDYGYTF. This chain connects TRBV5-1 to TRBJ1-2, with D possibly being TRBD1 (5 bases). V was trimmed by 4 bases and J by 3 bases, leaving 16 bases between them. Germline loops: CDR1 SGHRS, CDR2 YFSETQ. CDR3 size: 15 residues.

This clonotype was observed a handful of times. This chain uses TRBV29-1 with TRBJ2-7; tentative D call: TRBD2 (5 bases). Germline CDR1 and CDR2: SQVTM and ANQGSEA. Deletions cut 7 bases from V and 3 bases from J, with 16 bases between. The CDR3 is 13 residues long. CDR3 sequence reads: CSALGGRSYEQYF. CDR3 DNA sequence: TGCAGCGCTCTTGGCGGGCGAAGCTACGAGCAGTACTTC.

CDR3 protein: CASSFRGSTNLNTEAFF. The DNA for the CDR3 is TGCGCCAGCAGTTTCAGGGGGAGTACTAATTTGAACACTGAAGCTTTCTTT. The chain uses TRBV5-1 and TRBJ1-1; 7 nucleotides line up with TRBD1. Per germline, CDR1 SGHRS and CDR2 YFSETQ. Trimming took 5 bases from V and 0 from J; bases not matched to a gene: 13. CDR3 length equals 17 residues.

This clonotype showed up just a few times. CDR3 bases: TGTGCCAGCAGCTTAATGGGCTCGATGCAGTATTTT. This gives the protein CASSLMGSMQYF. The chain recombines TRBV7-2 with TRBJ2-3, with D unresolved. In germline, CDR1 is SGHTA, CDR2 FQGNSA. This CDR3 region has 12 residues. Between the trimmed V and J ends, which lost 2 bases and 11 bases, there was a span of 11 bases.

The chain uses TRBV7-9 and TRBJ2-3; no reliable D call. The V gene's germline CDR1 is SEHNR and CDR2 FQNEAQ (reference sequence). Between the trimmed V and J ends, which lost 5 bases and 2 bases, there was a span of 14 bases. This CDR3 has 15 amino acids. CDR3 sequence: CASSLSWAATDTQYF. CDR3 coding DNA: TGTGCCAGCAGCCTAAGTTGGGCGGCCACAGATACGCAGTATTTT.

A few counts support this clonotype. This sequence joins TRBV6-1 and TRBJ2-4, with TRBD1 identical over 9 bases. The CDR3 totals 16 residues. The germline CDR1 and CDR2 sequences are MNHNS and SASEGT. V lost 5 bases to trimming and J lost 3 bases; unmatched junction nucleotides: 8. CDR3 sequence reads: CASSQGQGRSKNIQYF. The CDR3 nucleotides are TGTGCCAGCAGTCAGGGACAGGGTCGAAGCAAAAACATTCAGTACTTC.

This clonotype turned up a few times. The rearrangement uses TRBV19 and TRBJ1-1; TRBD1 aligns across 7 bases. CDR1 is LNHDA and CDR2 is SQIVND in the germline V gene (reference sequence). There are 17 residues in the CDR3. V trimming: 1 base; J trimming: 0 bases; junction bases outside the gene matches: 8. CDR3 amino acids: CASSIGAPGQLNTEAFF. CDR3 coding DNA: TGTGCCAGTAGTATAGGCGCTCCGGGACAGTTGAACACTGAAGCTTTCTTT.

For this clonotype: A much larger clone differs from this one at a single base, so this may be a read error. It is likely a read error, because the conserved phenylalanine at the end of the CDR3 is missing. The chain combines TRBV29-1 with TRBJ1-1; D is unclear. Germline V gene data show CDR1 as SQVTM and CDR2 as ANQGSEA. V lost 2 bases, J lost 1 base, and 8 bases lay in between. This CDR3 is built from 13 residues. The CDR3 nucleotides are TGCAGCGTTGAATTGCCAGGGAACACTGAAGCTTTCCTT. Its translation: CSVELPGNTEAFL.

This chain uses TRBV6-6 with TRBJ1-4; D not resolved. This CDR3 is 13 amino acids long. The germline V gene has CDR1 MNHNY and CDR2 SVGAGI (reference sequence). V was trimmed by 8 bases and J by 7 bases, leaving 14 bases between them. The CDR3 DNA is TGTGCCAGCCAACGAAGACGGAGTGAAAAACTGTTTTTT. It is translated as CASQRRRSEKLFF.

In its sample, this clonotype was seen many times. This rearrangement joins TRBV28 to TRBJ2-5; no clear D gene. The germline V gene encodes CDR1 MDHEN and CDR2 SYDVKM. V gave up 3 bases and J gave up 0 bases, with 8 bases separating them. The CDR3 consists of 14 residues. In DNA, the CDR3 is TGTGCCAGCAGTTTTTCACAATACCAAGAGACCCAGTACTTC. This codes for CASSFSQYQETQYF.

A remark on this clonotype: One end of the junction fails to match germline, which may point to a read error. V usage is TRBV20-1 and J usage is TRBJ2-2; the match to TRBD2 covers 7 bases. The CDR3 runs to 17 residues. Germline assignment: CDR1 DFQATT and CDR2 SNEGSKA (reference sequence). The CDR3 region is CCARGLRGSANTGELFF. CDR3 nucleotide sequence: TGCTGTGCTAGAGGCTTGCGGGGGTCAGCGAACACCGGGGAGCTGTTTTTT.

This clonotype was seen repeatedly, ten times or more. The rearrangement uses TRBV7-9 and TRBJ2-7; D is possibly TRBD2 (6 bases). The CDR3 is 14 residues long. CDR1 and CDR2 (germline): SEHNR, FQNEAQ (reference sequence). Trimming cost V 5 bases and J 4 bases, with 15 bases left between them. The CDR3 spells CASSPMGGTYEQYF. The CDR3 nucleotides are TGTGCCAGCAGCCCCATGGGGGGTACGTACGAGCAGTACTTC.

This clonotype was seen a few times. This chain connects TRBV29-1 to TRBJ2-7; 8 bases align to TRBD2. With 5 bases clipped from V and 2 bases from J, the junction kept 5 bases outside the gene matches. Per the germline V gene, CDR1 is SQVTM and CDR2 is ANQGSEA. CDR3 length: 13 residues. Here the CDR3 reads CSVHSGTAYEQYF. In nucleotides, the CDR3 is TGCAGCGTTCATAGCGGGACGGCCTACGAGCAGTACTTC.